This T cell receptor beta chain was sequenced in a study of T cell responses to AZD1222 COVID-19 vaccine. Data came from immunoSEQ multiplex PCR; TCRdb stores just in-frame clones and leaves some out. The sample has about 140,000 clones; about 87% are singletons. Findings and limits, study-wide: All repertoire sampling was performed exclusively after the peak T cell response. Donors in the cohort were predominantly white British and more often female, and clonal diversity was possibly underestimated. Nearly half of spike-specific TCRs reportedly target unmutated variant regions. Only a handful of AZD1222 recipients tested seropositive at baseline.

For this clone: Its antigen is undetermined.

The CDR3 totals 16 residues. Germline V gives CDR1 SGHTA, CDR2 FQGTGA. With 3 bases removed from V and 3 bases from J, the gap between germline ends came to 17 bases. The chain joins TRBV7-3 to TRBJ1-1; D possibly corresponds to TRBD1 (6 bases). The sample in question was peripheral blood, obtained on day 0 of AZD1222 vaccination. This receptor was identified in an adult in good health. The chain's CDR3 is CASSLDAGALDTEAFF. Written as DNA, the CDR3 is TGTGCCAGCAGCTTGGACGCAGGGGCTCTCGACACTGAAGCTTTCTTT.